This TCR beta chain stems from a study of cytomegalovirus exposure and HLA in healthy donors. The assay was immunoSEQ multiplex PCR, and TCRdb's table has in-frame clones only and misses some. Of tens of thousands of clones listed, roughly 94% are singletons. As to this clone: Its antigen is not identified.

Study conclusions and caveats: Specificity for CMV antigens was confirmed in vitro for a few of the CMV-associated chains. Later, an analysis found that TCR clusters from the first cohort tended to co-occur in the 120 validation repertoires. The study put under 200 TCR beta chains on its list as cytomegalovirus-associated. Most TCR sequences were rare, but some public TCRs occurred in many donors.

Germline assignment: CDR1 SGHRS and CDR2 YFSETQ. V was cut by 1 base and J by 7 bases, with 18 bases left in between. CDR3 length: 16 amino acids. This receptor was identified in a woman under 30 in good health and CMV-seronegative. Sequenced sample: PBMCs. This chain uses TRBV5-1 with TRBJ2-1, with D possibly TRBD2 on 6 matching bases. In DNA, the CDR3 is TGCGCCAGCAGCTTGCGGGCGCTAGCGCGTTGGAATGAGCAGTTCTTC. Protein sequence: CASSLRALARWNEQFF.